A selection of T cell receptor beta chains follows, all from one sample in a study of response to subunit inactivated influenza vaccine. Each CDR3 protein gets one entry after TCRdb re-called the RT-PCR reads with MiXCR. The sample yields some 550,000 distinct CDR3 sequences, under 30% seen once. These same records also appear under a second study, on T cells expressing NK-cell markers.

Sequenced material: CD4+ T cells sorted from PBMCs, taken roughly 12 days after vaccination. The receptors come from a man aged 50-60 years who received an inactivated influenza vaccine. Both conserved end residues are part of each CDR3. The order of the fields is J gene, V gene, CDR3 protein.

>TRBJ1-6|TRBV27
CASSLSGQGFSPLHF
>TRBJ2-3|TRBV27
CASSVSGVSYNTDTQYF
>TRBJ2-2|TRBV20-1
CSATGQGRNTGELFF
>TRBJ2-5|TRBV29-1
CSVGGHQGETQYF
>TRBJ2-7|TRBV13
CASSDSRQGSYEQYF
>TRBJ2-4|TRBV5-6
CASSLGSGNIQYF
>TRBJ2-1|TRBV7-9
CASSLSGLAGVGNEQFF
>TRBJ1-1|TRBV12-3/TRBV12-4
CASILGGLNTEAFF
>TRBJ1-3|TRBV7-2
CASSPYPQGTYGNTIYF
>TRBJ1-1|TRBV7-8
CASSLRRGPLDTEAFF
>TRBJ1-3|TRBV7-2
CASSLGGSLIGNTIYF
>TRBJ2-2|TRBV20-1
CSAIVAGPHTGELFF
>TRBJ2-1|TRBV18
CASSLRLAGGSNEQFF
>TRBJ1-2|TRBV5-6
CASSRVMDYGYTF
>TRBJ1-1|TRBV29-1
CSAGVWWAEAFF
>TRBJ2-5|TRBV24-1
CATSDGQGFETQYF
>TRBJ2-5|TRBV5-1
CASSRTSGSVRETQYF
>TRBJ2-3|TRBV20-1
CSVTVPSTDTQYF
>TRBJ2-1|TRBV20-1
CSAILAGEYNEQFF
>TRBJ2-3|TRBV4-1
CASSQAKAITGPTDTQYF
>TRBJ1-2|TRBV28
CASSLMGNRGIYGYTF
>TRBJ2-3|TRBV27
CASSRTGEGNTQYF
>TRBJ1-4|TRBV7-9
CASSLAGVNEKLFF
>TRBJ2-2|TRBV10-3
CAISAGLAGTGELFF
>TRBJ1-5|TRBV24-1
CATSDLTVNQPQHF
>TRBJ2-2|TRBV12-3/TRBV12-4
CASSPGVGSKITGELFF
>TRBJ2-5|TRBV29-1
CSVRSRGGFMETQYF
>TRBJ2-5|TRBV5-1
CASSNNRGETQYF
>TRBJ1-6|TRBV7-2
CASSRPGQVPVTLHF
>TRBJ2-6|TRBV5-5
CASSRDIVSGANVLTF
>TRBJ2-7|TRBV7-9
CASSVGVGSYEQYF
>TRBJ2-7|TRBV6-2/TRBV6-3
CASSPRKGGLSSYEQYF
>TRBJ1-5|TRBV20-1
CSARGRLWPQHF
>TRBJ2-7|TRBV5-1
CASSLVFGKGECEQYF
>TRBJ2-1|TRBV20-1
CSANYNEQFF